This entry concerns a single TCR beta chain. The CDR3 consists of 14 residues. The V and J ends lost 8 bases and 2 bases respectively, with 14 bases between them. Germline-derived CDR1 and CDR2 are MNHEY and SVGAGI. TCRdb keeps only in-frame clones here, not all; method: immunoSEQ multiplex PCR. The table includes some 100,000 clones, 87% detected once. The sample comes from a study of blood T cell repertoires in COVID-19. The sequencing sample was made of peripheral blood. This sequence joins TRBV6-5 and TRBJ2-3; possibly TRBD1 for D (5 bases). The clonotype originates from a man in his thirties or forties in a cohort sampled during active COVID-19. The DNA of the CDR3 is TGTGCCAGCTTTTGGGCAGGGAACACAGATACGCAGTATTTT. It codes for CASFWAGNTDTQYF.